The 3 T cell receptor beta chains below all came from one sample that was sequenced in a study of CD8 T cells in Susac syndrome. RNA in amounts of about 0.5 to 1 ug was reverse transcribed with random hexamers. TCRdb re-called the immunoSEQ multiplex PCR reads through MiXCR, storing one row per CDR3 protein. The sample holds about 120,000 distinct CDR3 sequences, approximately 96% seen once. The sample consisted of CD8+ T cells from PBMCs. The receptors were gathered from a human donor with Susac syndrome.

The CDR3 loop is CAWSTGTGPTDTQYF. CDR3 nucleotide sequence: TGTGCCTGGAGTACCGGGACAGGGCCCACAGATACGCAGTATTTT. The chain joins TRBV30 to TRBJ2-3; TRBD1 agrees at 9 bases. The CDR3 has 15 residues. The J segment lost 2 bases and the V segment lost 2 bases, leaving 5 bases of the junction unmatched. Germline assignment: CDR1 GTSNPN and CDR2 SVGIG (reference sequence).

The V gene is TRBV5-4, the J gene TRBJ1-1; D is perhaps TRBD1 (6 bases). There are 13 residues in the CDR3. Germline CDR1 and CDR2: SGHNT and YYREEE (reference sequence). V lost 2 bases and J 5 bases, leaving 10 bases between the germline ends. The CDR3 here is CASSFAGVTEAFF. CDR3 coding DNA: TGTGCCAGCAGCTTCGCAGGGGTTACTGAAGCTTTCTTT.

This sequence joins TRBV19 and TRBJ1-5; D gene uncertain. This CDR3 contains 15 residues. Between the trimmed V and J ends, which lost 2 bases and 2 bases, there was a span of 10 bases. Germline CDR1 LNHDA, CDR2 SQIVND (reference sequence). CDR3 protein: CASSISGGGNQPQHF. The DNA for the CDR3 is TGTGCCAGTAGTATATCAGGTGGAGGCAATCAGCCCCAGCATTTT.